The entry below gives a single T cell receptor (beta chain) sequence along with its context. A read error may account for a junction end that differs from germline. The data stem from a study of cytomegalovirus exposure and HLA in healthy donors. Study-level information: A prior analysis found fewer than 120 million unique TCR beta sequences from around 180 million T cells.

PCR primers comprised 60 Vbeta and 13 Jbeta primers. Generated by immunoSEQ multiplex PCR, the TCRdb table keeps only in-frame clones and is missing some. The table has 100,000 to 150,000 clones, roughly two thirds seen once; the top ten hold over 1.5%. The material sequenced was PBMCs. This clonotype originated in a man aged 25-45 years in good health and CMV-seropositive.

The CDR3 coding sequence is TGTGTCAGCAGCGACCCCTCCGGGACTAGCGGTCTCGAGTCCTACGAGCAGTACTTC. Protein product: CVSSDPSGTSGLESYEQYF. The J gene is TRBJ2-7, the V gene TRBV7-9; 11 nucleotides align to TRBD2. The CDR3 spans 19 residues. CDR1 and CDR2 from the germline V gene are SEHNR and FQNEAQ (reference sequence).